The present TCR beta chain was sequenced within a study of Graves' ophthalmopathy and Graves' hyperthyroidism. Findings of the study overall: Thyroid clonotypes that were expanded above 0.001 frequency mostly also appeared in blood.

Germline CDR1 reads SEHNR; CDR2 reads FQNEAQ (reference sequence). The length of the CDR3 is 14 residues. Between the trimmed V and J ends, which lost 4 bases and 0 bases, there was a span of 9 bases. Amplified TCR beta CDR3 regions were obtained using RNA transcripts as template. RT-PCR in the first round used HTBI primers; a second-round multiplex PCR followed. TCRdb reprocessed the multiplex PCR reads via MiXCR and lists one record per CDR3 protein. Among some 750,000 distinct CDR3 sequences, about 44% were seen once, and the ten largest hold about 40%. This clonotype has more than one count but fewer than ten. Its target is not known.

The receptor was isolated from an adult man with Graves' ophthalmopathy. The chain links TRBV7-9 to TRBJ1-1; perhaps TRBD1 as D (5 bases). Source material: peripheral blood. CDR3 in amino acids: CASSWGGVNTEAFF. As DNA, the CDR3 is TGTGCCAGCAGCTGGGGCGGAGTGAACACTGAAGCTTTCTTT.